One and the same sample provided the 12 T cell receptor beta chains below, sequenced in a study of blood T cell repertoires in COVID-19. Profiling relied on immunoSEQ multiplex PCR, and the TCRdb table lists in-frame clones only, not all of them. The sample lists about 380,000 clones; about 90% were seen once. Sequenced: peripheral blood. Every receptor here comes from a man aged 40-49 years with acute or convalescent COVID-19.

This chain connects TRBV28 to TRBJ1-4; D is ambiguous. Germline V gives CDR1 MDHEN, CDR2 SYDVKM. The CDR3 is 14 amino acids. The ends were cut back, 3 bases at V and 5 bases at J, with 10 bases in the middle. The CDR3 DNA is TGTGCCAGCAGTTTCCGGTACTCCAATGAAAAACTGTTTTTT. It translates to CASSFRYSNEKLFF.

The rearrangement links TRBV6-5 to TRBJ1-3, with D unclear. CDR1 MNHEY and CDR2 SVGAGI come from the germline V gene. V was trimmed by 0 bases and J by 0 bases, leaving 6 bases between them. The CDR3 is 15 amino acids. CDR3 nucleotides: TGTGCCAGCAGTTACTCCGCAGGCTCTGGAAACACCATATATTTT. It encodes CASSYSAGSGNTIYF.

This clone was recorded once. DNA of the CDR3: TGTGCCAGCAGCAGGGGTCCATTCTATGGCTACACCTTC. It translates to CASSRGPFYGYTF. The chain carries TRBV5-6 and TRBJ1-2; the D gene is possibly TRBD1 (5 bases). Trimming pared 4 bases from V and 4 bases from J, leaving 11 bases between. Per the germline V gene, CDR1 is SGHDT and CDR2 is YYEEEE. This CDR3 has 13 residues.

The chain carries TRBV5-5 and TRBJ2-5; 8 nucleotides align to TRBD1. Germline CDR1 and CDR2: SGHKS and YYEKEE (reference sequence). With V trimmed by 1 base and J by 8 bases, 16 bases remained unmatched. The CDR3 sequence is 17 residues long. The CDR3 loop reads CASSLRRTGQGGYTQYF. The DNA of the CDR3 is TGTGCCAGCAGCTTGAGACGAACCGGACAGGGCGGCTATACCCAGTACTTC.

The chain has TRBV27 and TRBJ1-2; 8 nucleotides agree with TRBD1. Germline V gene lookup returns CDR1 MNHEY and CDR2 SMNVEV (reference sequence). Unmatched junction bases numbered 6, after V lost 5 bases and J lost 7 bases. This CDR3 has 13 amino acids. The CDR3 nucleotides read TGTGCCAGCAGTACCAGGGGGCGCGGTGGCTACACCTTC. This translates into CASSTRGRGGYTF.

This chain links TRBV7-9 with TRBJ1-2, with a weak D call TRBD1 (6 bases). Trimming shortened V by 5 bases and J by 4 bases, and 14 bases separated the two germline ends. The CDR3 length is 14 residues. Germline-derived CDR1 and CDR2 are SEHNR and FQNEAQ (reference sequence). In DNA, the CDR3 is TGTGCCAGCAGCCATGAGGACAGCCTCTATGGCTACACCTTC. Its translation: CASSHEDSLYGYTF.

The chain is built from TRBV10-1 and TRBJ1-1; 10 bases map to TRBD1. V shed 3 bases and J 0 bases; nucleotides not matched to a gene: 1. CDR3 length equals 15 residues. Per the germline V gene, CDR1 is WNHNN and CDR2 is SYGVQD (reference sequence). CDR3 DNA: TGCGCCAGCAGTGACGGGACAGGGGTGAACACTGAAGCTTTCTTT. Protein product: CASSDGTGVNTEAFF.

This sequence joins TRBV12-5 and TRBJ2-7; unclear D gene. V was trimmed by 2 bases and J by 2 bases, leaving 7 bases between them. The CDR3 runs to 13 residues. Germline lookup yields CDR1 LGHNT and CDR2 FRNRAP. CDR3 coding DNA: TGTGCTAGTGGTTTGTACGGTCCCTACGAGCAGTACTTC. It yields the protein CASGLYGPYEQYF.

CDR3 sequence: CASSPEGQGNYGYTF. The CDR3 region has the DNA TGTGCCAGCAGCCCAGAGGGACAGGGGAACTATGGCTACACCTTC. This chain uses TRBV3-1 (or the pseudogene TRBV3-2) with TRBJ1-2, with 10 bases that match TRBD1. The CDR3 totals 15 residues. Germline V gene data show CDR1 as LGHDT and CDR2 as YNNKEL (reference sequence). The V and J ends lost 4 bases and 2 bases, in that order; junction bases with no gene match: 4.

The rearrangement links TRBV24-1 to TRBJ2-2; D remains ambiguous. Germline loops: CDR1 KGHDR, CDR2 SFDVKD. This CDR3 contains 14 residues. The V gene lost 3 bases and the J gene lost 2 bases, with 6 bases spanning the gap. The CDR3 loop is CATSDQINTGELFF. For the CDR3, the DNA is TGTGCCACCAGTGATCAGATAAACACCGGGGAGCTGTTTTTT.

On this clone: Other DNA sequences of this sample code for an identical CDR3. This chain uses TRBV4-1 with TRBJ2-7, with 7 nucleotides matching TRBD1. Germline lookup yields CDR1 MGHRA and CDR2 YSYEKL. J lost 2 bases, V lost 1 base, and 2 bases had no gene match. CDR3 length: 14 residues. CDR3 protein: CASSQGQGTYEQYF. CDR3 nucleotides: TGCGCCAGCAGCCAAGGACAGGGTACCTACGAGCAGTACTTC.

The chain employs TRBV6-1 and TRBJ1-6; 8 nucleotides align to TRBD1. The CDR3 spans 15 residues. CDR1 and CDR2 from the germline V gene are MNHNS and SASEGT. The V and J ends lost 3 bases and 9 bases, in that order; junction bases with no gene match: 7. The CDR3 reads CASSDFRTGFSPLHF. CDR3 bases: TGTGCCAGCAGTGATTTTAGGACAGGGTTTTCACCCCTCCACTTT.